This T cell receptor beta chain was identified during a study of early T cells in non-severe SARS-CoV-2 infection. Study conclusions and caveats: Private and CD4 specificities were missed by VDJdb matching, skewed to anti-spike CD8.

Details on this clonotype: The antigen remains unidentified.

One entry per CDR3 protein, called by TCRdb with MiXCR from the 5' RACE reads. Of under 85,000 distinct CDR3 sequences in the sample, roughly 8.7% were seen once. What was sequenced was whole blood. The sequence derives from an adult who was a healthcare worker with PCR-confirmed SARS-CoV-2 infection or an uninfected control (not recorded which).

The DNA for the CDR3 is TGCAGTGCTAGACCTGGTGGCACAGATACGCAGTATTTT. Translated, it gives CSARPGGTDTQYF. This chain uses TRBV20-1 with TRBJ2-3; no clear D gene. The V gene lost 2 bases and the J gene lost 1 base, with 7 bases spanning the gap. This CDR3 has 13 residues. Germline V gene sequence: CDR1 DFQATT, CDR2 SNEGSKA (reference sequence).